This T cell receptor beta chain was sequenced in a study of blood T cell repertoires in COVID-19. Study-level information: T cells, B-cell-depleted T cells, or PBMCs supplied cDNA or gDNA.

From germline, CDR1 is ENHRY and CDR2 SYGVKD. The V end was cut by 3 bases, the J end by 7 bases, with 9 bases between. The CDR3 contains 12 residues. This clone was detected once. Original handling: Reference gene primer amplification gave estimated nucleated cell counts. Produced via immunoSEQ multiplex PCR; TCRdb's table is partial and in-frame only. The D gene and trimming were derived from the DNA, and the V and J assignments and clone size from that table. This sample yields about 140,000 clones, of which around 82% are seen a single time; 3.5% to 5% belongs to the top ten. Sequencing was carried out using PBMCs or T cells enriched from blood (not recorded which). The clonotype originates from a man aged 50-59 years in a cohort exposed to, infected with or recovered from COVID-19 (not recorded which). V gene TRBV10-3 combines with J gene TRBJ1-1, with D unclear. CDR3 sequence (DNA): TGTGCCATCAGTGACGGGGAGGTTGAAGCTTTCTTT. This translates into CAISDGEVEAFF.